These T cell receptor beta chains were read from a single sample in a study of vaccination and CD4 T cells after COVID-19. Each CDR3 protein gets one entry after TCRdb re-called the PCR reads with MiXCR. The profile covers more than 20,000 distinct CDR3 sequences, with roughly half appearing a single time and roughly 9% taken by the ten largest. Their antigens are not known. Material for sequencing was CD4+ T cells from blood, cultured in vitro. The source is a human donor who had recovered from COVID-19. Each CDR3 is given with its conserved first and last residue. Each record gives: D gene, clone size, J gene, V gene, CDR3 protein, CDR3 DNA. The D gene is left open where the match is weak. Part of the rows lack a size; the others show once, few, many or a class for expanded clones.

d_call: -; clone_size: -; j_call: TRBJ1-6; v_call: TRBV18; cdr3_aa: CASSPPSQHMANSPLHF; cdr3_nt: TGTGCCAGCTCACCACCGTCGCAGCACATGGCGAATTCACCCCTCCACTTT
d_call: -; clone_size: -; j_call: TRBJ1-3; v_call: TRBV10-3; cdr3_aa: CAISELKGSSGNTIYF; cdr3_nt: TGTGCCATCAGTGAGTTAAAAGGGAGCTCTGGAAACACCATATATTTT
d_call: -; clone_size: -; j_call: TRBJ2-2; v_call: TRBV27; cdr3_aa: CASSLGDPRFQGELFF; cdr3_nt: TGTGCCAGCAGTTTAGGGGACCCCCGTTTTCAAGGGGAGCTGTTTTTT
d_call: -; clone_size: -; j_call: TRBJ1-3; v_call: TRBV7-2; cdr3_aa: CASSSSRGMAADTIYF; cdr3_nt: TGTGCCAGCAGCTCATCCAGGGGCATGGCGGCGGACACCATATATTTT
d_call: -; clone_size: few; j_call: TRBJ1-5; v_call: TRBV2; cdr3_aa: CASSERMNQPQHF; cdr3_nt: TGTGCCAGCAGTGAACGAATGAATCAGCCCCAGCATTTT
d_call: -; clone_size: -; j_call: TRBJ2-1; v_call: TRBV7-2; cdr3_aa: CASSLALDSDSNEQFF; cdr3_nt: TGTGCCAGCAGCTTAGCGTTGGATTCAGATTCCAATGAGCAGTTCTTC
d_call: TRBD2; clone_size: few; j_call: TRBJ2-3; v_call: TRBV6-2/TRBV6-3; cdr3_aa: CASSSRLAHNTDTQYF; cdr3_nt: TGTGCCAGCAGTTCCCGACTAGCGCACAACACAGATACGCAGTATTTT
d_call: -; clone_size: -; j_call: TRBJ1-3; v_call: TRBV7-3; cdr3_aa: CASSSDRGNTIYF; cdr3_nt: TGTGCCAGCAGCTCCGACAGGGGAAACACCATATATTTT
d_call: -; clone_size: -; j_call: TRBJ2-7; v_call: TRBV10-3; cdr3_aa: CAISDEITYEQYF; cdr3_nt: TGTGCCATCAGTGATGAGATTACCTACGAGCAGTACTTC
d_call: -; clone_size: -; j_call: TRBJ1-2; v_call: TRBV30; cdr3_aa: CAWFRDRPMGYTF; cdr3_nt: TGTGCCTGGTTCCGGGACCGACCTATGGGCTACACCTTC
d_call: -; clone_size: -; j_call: TRBJ2-7; v_call: TRBV15; cdr3_aa: CATSNRAAGGLMGQYF; cdr3_nt: TGTGCCACCAGCAACAGAGCAGCAGGGGGACTAATGGGGCAGTACTTC
d_call: -; clone_size: -; j_call: TRBJ1-1; v_call: TRBV7-8; cdr3_aa: CASSLERPGVSNTEAFF; cdr3_nt: TGTGCCAGCAGCTTAGAACGACCCGGGGTTTCGAACACTGAAGCTTTCTTT
d_call: TRBD1; clone_size: -; j_call: TRBJ2-3; v_call: TRBV20-1; cdr3_aa: CSATSGTGYRTQYF; cdr3_nt: TGCAGTGCTACCTCCGGGACAGGGTACCGCACGCAGTATTTT
d_call: TRBD1; clone_size: few; j_call: TRBJ2-4; v_call: TRBV27; cdr3_aa: CASSLGDRGGIQYF; cdr3_nt: TGTGCCAGCAGTTTAGGGGACAGGGGAGGCATTCAGTACTTC
d_call: -; clone_size: few; j_call: TRBJ1-3; v_call: TRBV20-1; cdr3_aa: CSARPGLFSGNTIYF; cdr3_nt: TGCAGTGCTAGGCCGGGACTCTTCTCTGGAAACACCATATATTTT
d_call: -; clone_size: once; j_call: TRBJ2-5; v_call: TRBV9; cdr3_aa: CASSGTAQETQYF; cdr3_nt: TGTGCCAGCAGCGGAACAGCACAAGAGACCCAGTACTTC
d_call: TRBD1; clone_size: -; j_call: TRBJ1-1; v_call: TRBV9; cdr3_aa: CASSGQGGYEAFF; cdr3_nt: TGTGCCAGCAGCGGACAGGGCGGATATGAAGCTTTCTTT
d_call: -; clone_size: -; j_call: TRBJ1-1; v_call: TRBV30; cdr3_aa: CASKGDADTEAFF; cdr3_nt: TGTGCCTCCAAAGGGGATGCTGACACTGAAGCTTTCTTT